Sequencing of this T cell receptor (beta chain) was carried out in a study of T cell responses to AZD1222 COVID-19 vaccine. The study, taken as a whole, reports: Once two AZD1222 doses were given, Spike-specific TCR breadth and depth went up. Clonal diversity was possibly underestimated, and the donors were mostly white British, with more females.

Using immunoSEQ multiplex PCR, the repertoire was profiled, and TCRdb retains in-frame clones only, with some absent. The sample has over 100,000 clones, 87% seen once. V shed 2 bases and J shed 6 bases, with 13 bases lying between them. Germline V lookup: CDR1 MDHEN, CDR2 SYDVKM. The CDR3 runs to 14 residues. About this clone: Antigen specificity is unknown.

The V gene is TRBV28, the J gene TRBJ1-1; tentative D call: TRBD1 (6 bases). The receptor was derived from an adult who received the AZD1222 COVID-19 vaccine. The sample here was peripheral blood, taken 28 days after the second AZD1222 dose. The CDR3 region has the DNA TGTGCCAGCAGTTTACTACAGGGTTCGGCTGAAGCTTTCTTT. Protein: CASSLLQGSAEAFF.